Listed below are T cell receptor beta chains from one sample, sequenced in a study of blood T cell repertoires in COVID-19. Measured with immunoSEQ multiplex PCR; TCRdb has only the in-frame clones, and not every one. The table has about 250,000 clones, more than 80% seen once. Sequencing used PBMCs or T cells enriched from blood (not recorded which). Source of these receptors: a woman in her late teens or twenties who had recovered from COVID-19. CDR3s include the opening cysteine and the closing phenylalanine or tryptophan. A D gene is named only where the DNA matches it firmly. Rows give clone size only sometimes, using once, few, many, or a class for an expanded clone.

>TRBJ1-2|NA|NA|TRBV5-1
TGCGCCAGCAGCTTGACTAAGAACTATGGCTACACCTTC
CASSLTKNYGYTF
>TRBJ1-4|TRBD1|NA|TRBV20-1
TGCAGTGCTAGTCTAAGACAGGGTTTTGAAAAACTGTTTTTT
CSASLRQGFEKLFF
>TRBJ2-1|TRBD2|NA|TRBV6-4
TGTGCCAGCAGTGACAATGGACCCCCCGGGAGGTATGAGCAGTTCTTC
CASSDNGPPGRYEQFF
>TRBJ2-7|TRBD2|NA|TRBV5-5
TGTGCCAGCAGCTTGAGGAGCGGGGGCCACGCCGGGTACGAGCAGTACTTC
CASSLRSGGHAGYEQYF
>TRBJ1-1|NA|once|TRBV7-2
TGTGCCAGCAGCCATGCTGGACAGCACACTGAAGCTTTCTTT
CASSHAGQHTEAFF
>TRBJ1-1|NA|NA|TRBV6-5
TGTGCCAGCAGGGGTCAGGGGCACACTGAAGCTTTCTTT
CASRGQGHTEAFF
>TRBJ1-5|TRBD1|NA|TRBV7-2
TGTGCCAGCAGTGCATATACAGGGGGTCAGCCCCAGCATTTT
CASSAYTGGQPQHF
>TRBJ2-3|TRBD1|NA|TRBV19
TGTGCCAGTAGTATAGATCTACAGGGGAGCACAGATACGCAGTATTTT
CASSIDLQGSTDTQYF
>TRBJ2-7|NA|few|TRBV11-2
TGTGCCAGCAGCTTAGATTTTGGCGTATCGGCAGGGCAGTACTTC
CASSLDFGVSAGQYF
>TRBJ1-6|NA|NA|TRBV5-4
TGTGCCAGCAGCTTGGGGGTCAGGGAAGGATCACCCCTCCACTTT
CASSLGVREGSPLHF
>TRBJ2-3|NA|NA|TRBV6-5
TGTGCCAGCAGACTCGGGGGGCTTGGAGATACGCAGTATTTT
CASRLGGLGDTQYF
>TRBJ2-5|TRBD2|NA|TRBV19
TGTGCCAGTAGTATTAGCGGGGGCCCCCAAGAGACCCAGTACTTC
CASSISGGPQETQYF
>TRBJ2-3|NA|NA|TRBV12-5
TGTGCTAGTGGTTTTTTCGGCACAGATACGCAGTATTTT
CASGFFGTDTQYF
>TRBJ1-2|NA|NA|TRBV15
TGTGCCACCAGCAGATATAGCACTGCGGGGCAAAACTATGGCTACACCTTC
CATSRYSTAGQNYGYTF
>TRBJ2-1|NA|NA|TRBV19
TGTGCCAGTAATCGTGGGGGCGGTGAGCAGTTCTTC
CASNRGGGEQFF
>TRBJ2-7|TRBD2|NA|TRBV23-1
TGCGCCAGCAGTCAAGGGTTAGTAGCGGGGGACCCCTACGAGCAGTACTTC
CASSQGLVAGDPYEQYF
>TRBJ1-1|TRBD1|NA|TRBV5-4
TGTGCCAGCAGCTATGACAGGGGGGGGAACACTGAAGCTTTCTTT
CASSYDRGGNTEAFF
>TRBJ2-7|TRBD2|NA|TRBV28
TGTGCCAGCAGTTTATTAGGTAGCGGGGGGCCGTCCTACGAGCAGTACTTC
CASSLLGSGGPSYEQYF
>TRBJ2-1|TRBD1|few|TRBV24-1
TGTGCCACCAGTGATACTAACAGGGGGGCGCCCCATGAGCAGTTCTTC
CATSDTNRGAPHEQFF
>TRBJ1-5|NA|NA|TRBV2
TGTGCCAGCAGGGGCTTCGGACAGTATAATCAGCCCCAGCATTTT
CASRGFGQYNQPQHF
>TRBJ1-2|NA|NA|TRBV4-1
TGCGCCAGCAGCTCCCTGACAGATGGCTACACCTTC
CASSSLTDGYTF
>TRBJ1-5|NA|NA|TRBV27
TGTGCCAGCAGCTCCGGGACAACGAGCAATCAGCCCCAGCATTTT
CASSSGTTSNQPQHF
>TRBJ2-5|NA|NA|TRBV13
TGTGCCAGCGGACAGTCCCAAGAGACCCAGTACTTC
CASGQSQETQYF
>TRBJ1-2|TRBD1|NA|TRBV14
TGTGCCAGCAGCCAAGGTCGTTTACGGGACAGGGACTATGGCTACACCTTC
CASSQGRLRDRDYGYTF
>TRBJ2-7|NA|NA|TRBV7-9
TGTGCCAGCAGTGGGGCTTCCGAGGCCAATTACTACGAGCAGTACTTC
CASSGASEANYYEQYF
>TRBJ1-2|TRBD1|NA|TRBV7-2
TGTGCCAGCAGCTTTGAGGGGACAGGGGTGTCACACACCTATGGCTACACCTTC
CASSFEGTGVSHTYGYTF
>TRBJ1-2|TRBD1|NA|TRBV5-1
TGCGCCAGCAGTCCACCTGGGGCAGGGGGCGAATGGCTCTATGGCTACACCTTC
CASSPPGAGGEWLYGYTF
>TRBJ1-2|NA|NA|TRBV7-9
TGTGCCAGCAGCAAAGCGGACAGAGTAGCGTATGGCTACACCTTC
CASSKADRVAYGYTF
>TRBJ1-1|NA|NA|TRBV7-9
TGTGCCAGCAGCTTAGGACAGGACAACACTGAAGCTTTCTTT
CASSLGQDNTEAFF
>TRBJ1-4|NA|NA|TRBV2
TGTGCCAGCAGTGAAGAAGGACAGACTAATGAAAAACTGTTTTTT
CASSEEGQTNEKLFF
>TRBJ2-7|NA|NA|TRBV5-5
TGTGCCAGCAGCCGGACAATCTCCTACGAGCAGTACTTC
CASSRTISYEQYF
>TRBJ1-5|NA|once|TRBV19
TGTGCCAGTAGCCAATACACAAATCAGCCCCAGCATTTT
CASSQYTNQPQHF
>TRBJ1-5|NA|NA|TRBV30
TGTGCTTCAGGCCGGGACAACAATCAGCCCCAGCATTTT
CASGRDNNQPQHF
>TRBJ1-2|NA|few|TRBV5-4
TGTGCCAGCAGCTTGGAGAGGGTTACCGGCTACACCTTC
CASSLERVTGYTF
>TRBJ2-3|TRBD2|NA|TRBV7-8
TGTGCCAGCAGTTTCGCCAACCTAGCGGGGGTTACAGATACGCAGTATTTT
CASSFANLAGVTDTQYF
>TRBJ2-3|TRBD1|NA|TRBV9
TGTGCCAGCAGCGCGCGACAGGGGTTGGCGACAGATACGCAGTATTTT
CASSARQGLATDTQYF
>TRBJ2-5|NA|NA|TRBV12-3/TRBV12-4
TGTGCCAGCAGTTTAACTGAGACCCAGTACTTC
CASSLTETQYF
>TRBJ2-1|NA|NA|TRBV13
TGTGCCAGCAGCTTAGGGGGCGTAAGCTCCTACAATGAGCAGTTCTTC
CASSLGGVSSYNEQFF
>TRBJ2-7|NA|NA|TRBV11-2
TGTGCCAGCAGCTTAGATTGGGCCCAGGGCGAGCAGTACTTC
CASSLDWAQGEQYF
>TRBJ1-2|TRBD1|NA|TRBV14
TGTGCCAGCAGCCATGGCGGGACAGCTTATGGCTACACCTTC
CASSHGGTAYGYTF
>TRBJ2-7|NA|NA|TRBV3-1/TRBV3-2
TGTGCCAGCAGCCAAGGAGTCCTACTATCCACCGAGCAGTACTTC
CASSQGVLLSTEQYF
>TRBJ1-6|NA|NA|TRBV6-5
TGTGCCAGCAGTTATTTGGAGGGATCCGGCTCACCCCTCCACTTT
CASSYLEGSGSPLHF
>TRBJ2-7|TRBD1|NA|TRBV9
TGTGCCAGCAGCGCCCCAGGGGGCGGGGAGCAGTACTTC
CASSAPGGGEQYF
>TRBJ1-1|NA|NA|TRBV9
TGTGCCAGCACCCGAGGGATCATGAACACTGAAGCTTTCTTT
CASTRGIMNTEAFF
>TRBJ2-2|TRBD2|NA|TRBV19
TGTGCCAGTAGTATATTAGCGGGGTCCACCGGGGAGCTGTTTTTT
CASSILAGSTGELFF
>TRBJ1-2|TRBD1|NA|TRBV18
TGTGCCAGCTCACCACCCCTAGACAGGGGGGATGGCTACACCTTC
CASSPPLDRGDGYTF